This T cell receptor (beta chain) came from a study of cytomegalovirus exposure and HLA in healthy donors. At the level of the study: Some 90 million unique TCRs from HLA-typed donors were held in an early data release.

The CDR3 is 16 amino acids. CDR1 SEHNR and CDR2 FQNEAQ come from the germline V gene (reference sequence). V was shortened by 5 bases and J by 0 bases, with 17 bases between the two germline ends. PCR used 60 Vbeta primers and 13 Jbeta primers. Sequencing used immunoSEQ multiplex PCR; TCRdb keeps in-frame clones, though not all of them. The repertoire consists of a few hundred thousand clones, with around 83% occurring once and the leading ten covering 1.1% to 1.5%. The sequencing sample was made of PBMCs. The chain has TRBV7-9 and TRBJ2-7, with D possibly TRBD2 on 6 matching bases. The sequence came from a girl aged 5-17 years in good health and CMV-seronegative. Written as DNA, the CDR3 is TGTGCCAGCAGCCCCGACGGGGGATCTTTCTCCTACGAGCAGTACTTC. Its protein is CASSPDGGSFSYEQYF.